Each of the 6 T cell receptor beta chains below was sequenced from the same sample in a study of Graves' ophthalmopathy and Graves' hyperthyroidism. Amplified TCR beta CDR3 regions were obtained using RNA transcripts as template. RT-PCR was first run with HTBI primers, then multiplex PCR in a second round. Via MiXCR, TCRdb re-called the multiplex PCR reads, giving one row per CDR3 protein. The table shows over 450,000 distinct CDR3 sequences, with around 14% occurring only once. The sequencing input was blood. These receptors all come from a woman under 40 with Graves' ophthalmopathy.

This clonotype was counted many times. The chain is built from TRBV30 and TRBJ1-2; D is ambiguous. Trimming pared 0 bases from V and 8 bases from J, leaving 13 bases between. Per germline, CDR1 GTSNPN and CDR2 SVGIG (reference sequence). There are 13 residues in the CDR3. In DNA form, the CDR3 reads TGTGCCTGGAGTGTAACTGAGATCGGAGGCTACACCTTC. This encodes CAWSVTEIGGYTF.

The table lists this clonotype with a few counts. This chain links TRBV11-1 with TRBJ2-2; D might be TRBD1 (5 bases). Germline values: CDR1 SGHAT, CDR2 FQDESV (reference sequence). CDR3 length: 19 amino acids. Trimming left V 6 bases short and J 4 bases short, with 27 bases between. The chain's CDR3 is CASSPRGHPTLLPTGELFF. The DNA of the CDR3 is TGTGCCAGCAGTCCTAGGGGCCACCCTACCCTCTTGCCCACCGGGGAGCTGTTTTTT.

At least ten counts were recorded for this clonotype. V and J are TRBV18 and TRBJ2-7, with TRBD1 matching over 8 bases. The CDR3 contains 16 residues. V shed 5 bases and J 1 base; nucleotides not matched to a gene: 10. The V gene's germline CDR1 is KGHSH and CDR2 LQKENI. The CDR3 nucleotides are TGTGCCAGCTCATCGATGGCAGGGGGCGGATCCTACGAGCAGTACTTC. Amino acid sequence: CASSSMAGGGSYEQYF.

Of note for this clonotype: A much larger clone lies one base from this, so it may be a read error. The rearrangement joins TRBV12-3 or TRBV12-4 to TRBJ2-5; D possibly corresponds to TRBD2 (5 bases). The CDR3 extends over 13 amino acids. CDR3 in DNA: TGTGCCAGCAGCCCTCGGCCGGAGGAGACCGAGTACTTC. It translates to CASSPRPEETEYF.

This clonotype was counted a few times. The chain joins TRBV19 to TRBJ1-5, with a tentative D call TRBD1 (6 bases). V dropped 9 bases and J dropped 1 base, with 16 bases sitting between them. Germline CDR1 is LNHDA and CDR2 is SQIVND (reference sequence). The CDR3 totals 15 residues. The CDR3 DNA sequence: TGTGCCAGCACAGGGATGGGGGGAAGCAATCAGCCCCAGCATTTT. It translates to CASTGMGGSNQPQHF.

This clonotype was recorded at least ten times. This chain uses TRBV4-1 with TRBJ2-7; D is unresolved. The germline gives CDR1 MGHRA, CDR2 YSYEKL. This CDR3 has 12 residues. Deletions cut 0 bases from V and 6 bases from J, with 6 bases between. The CDR3 protein is CASSQEKGEQYF. The DNA of the CDR3 is TGCGCCAGCAGCCAAGAAAAGGGCGAGCAGTACTTC.